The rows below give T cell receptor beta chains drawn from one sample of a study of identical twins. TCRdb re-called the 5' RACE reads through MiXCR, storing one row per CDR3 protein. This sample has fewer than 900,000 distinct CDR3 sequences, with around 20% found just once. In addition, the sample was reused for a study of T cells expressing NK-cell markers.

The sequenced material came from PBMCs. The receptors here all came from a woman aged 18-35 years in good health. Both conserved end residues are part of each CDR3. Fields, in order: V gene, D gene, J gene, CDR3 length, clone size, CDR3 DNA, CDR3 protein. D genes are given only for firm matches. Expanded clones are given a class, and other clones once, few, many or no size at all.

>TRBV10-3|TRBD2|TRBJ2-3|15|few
TGTGCCATCTCTACTAGCGGGGGGGCTACAGATACGCAGTATTTT
CAISTSGGATDTQYF
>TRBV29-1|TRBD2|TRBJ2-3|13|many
TGCAGCTCGCTAGCGGGAGATAGAGATACGCAGTATTTT
CSSLAGDRDTQYF
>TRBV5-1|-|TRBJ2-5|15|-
TGCGCCAGCAGCTTGTACGGAGGTGGGAGAGAGACCCAGTACTTC
CASSLYGGGRETQYF
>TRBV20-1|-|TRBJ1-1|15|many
TGCAGTGCTAGGTGGGACAACGGAGGGTACACTGAAGCTTTCTTT
CSARWDNGGYTEAFF
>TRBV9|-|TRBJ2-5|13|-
TGTGCCAGCAGCGTAGTGGACGGGCGGGTCCAGTACTTC
CASSVVDGRVQYF
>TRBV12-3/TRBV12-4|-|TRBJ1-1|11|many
TGTGCCAGCAGTTTGAGGGGCCGGGCTTTCTTT
CASSLRGRAFF
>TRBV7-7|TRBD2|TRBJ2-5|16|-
TGTGCTAGCAGCCCCACTAGCGGGGGTGTGGCAGAGACCCAGTACTTC
CASSPTSGGVAETQYF
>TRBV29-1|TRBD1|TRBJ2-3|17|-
TGCAGCGTCACCGGGACAGGGGCGACTGACCGCACAGATACGCAGTATTTT
CSVTGTGATDRTDTQYF
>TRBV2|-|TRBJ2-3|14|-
TGTGCCAGCGGGCCCCGAGAGGTCGCAGATACGCAGTATTTT
CASGPREVADTQYF
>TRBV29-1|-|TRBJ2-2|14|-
TGCAGCGTTGAGGGGACAACGAACACCGGGGAGCTGTTTTTT
CSVEGTTNTGELFF
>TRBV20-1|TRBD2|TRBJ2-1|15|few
TGCAGTGCTAGGGGAGTAGCGGGATCATACAATGAGCAGTTCTTC
CSARGVAGSYNEQFF
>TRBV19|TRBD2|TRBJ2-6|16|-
TGTGCCAGCGCGGGAGTTTCCTCTTCTGGGGCCAACGTCCTGACTTTC
CASAGVSSSGANVLTF
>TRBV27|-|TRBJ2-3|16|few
TGTGCCAGCAGTTTATCCCCAGGGGTAACCACAGATACGCAGTATTTT
CASSLSPGVTTDTQYF
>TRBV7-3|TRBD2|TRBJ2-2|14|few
TGTGCCAGCAGACCTAGCGGGAGCACCGGGGAGCTGTTTTTT
CASRPSGSTGELFF
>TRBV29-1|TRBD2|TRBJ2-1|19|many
TGCAGCGTTGAGGGAACTAGCGGGGATACAAAGACCCCCTTCAATGAGCAGTTCTTC
CSVEGTSGDTKTPFNEQFF
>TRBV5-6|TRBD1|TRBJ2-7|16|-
TGTGCCAGCAGCTTGGTGAACTGGGACAGCTCCTACGAGCAGTACTTC
CASSLVNWDSSYEQYF
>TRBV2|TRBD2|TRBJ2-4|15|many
TGTGCCAGCAGTCCTCATAGCGGGGGCGGAGGCATTCAGTACTTC
CASSPHSGGGGIQYF
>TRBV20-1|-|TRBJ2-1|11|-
TGCAGTGCTAGAAAATCGGATGAGCAGTTCTTC
CSARKSDEQFF
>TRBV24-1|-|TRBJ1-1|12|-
TGTGCCACCAGTGATTCTACAGGGGAAGCTTTCTTT
CATSDSTGEAFF
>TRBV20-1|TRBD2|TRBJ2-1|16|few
TGCAGTGCTAGAGAGGCTAGCGGGGACCTGGGTAATGAGCAGTTCTTC
CSAREASGDLGNEQFF
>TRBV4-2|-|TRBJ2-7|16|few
TGTGCCAGCAGCCCCTCAGGACGGACACGGCGCTACGAGCAGTACTTC
CASSPSGRTRRYEQYF
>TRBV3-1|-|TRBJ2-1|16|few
TGTGCCAGCAGTGCAGAGGGAAACTCCGTATACAATGAGCAGTTCTTC
CASSAEGNSVYNEQFF
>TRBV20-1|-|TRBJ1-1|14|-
TGCAGTGCGCTCCGCCTAGGGGATCACACTGAAGCTTTCTTT
CSALRLGDHTEAFF
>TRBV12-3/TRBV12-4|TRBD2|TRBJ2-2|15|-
TGTGCCAGCAGAGAAGCGGGGGGCAACACCGGGGAGCTGTTTTTT
CASREAGGNTGELFF
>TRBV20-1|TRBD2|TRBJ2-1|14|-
TGCAGTGCCGAGGGACGTCGGGGGGTCAATGAGCAGTTCTTC
CSAEGRRGVNEQFF
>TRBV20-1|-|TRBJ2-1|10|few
TGCAGTGCGAGACTACTCGAGCAGTTCTTC
CSARLLEQFF
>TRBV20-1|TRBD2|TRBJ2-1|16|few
TGCAGTGCTAGAGTGTTGACTAGCGGGGGGTACAATGAGCAGTTCTTC
CSARVLTSGGYNEQFF
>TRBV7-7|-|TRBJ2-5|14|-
TGTGCTAGCAGCTCCCGTGGGGGGTCAGAGACCCAGTACTTC
CASSSRGGSETQYF
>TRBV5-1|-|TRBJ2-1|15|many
TGCGCCAGCAGCACGGTAGCGAGCTCCTACAATGAGCAGTTCTTC
CASSTVASSYNEQFF
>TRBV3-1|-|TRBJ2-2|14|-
TGTGCCAGCAGCCAAGAAGCGGTGACCGGGGAGCTGTTTTTT
CASSQEAVTGELFF
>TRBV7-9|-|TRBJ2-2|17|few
TGTGCCAGCAGCTCCCCGGGCGGGCTAGCCCCTACCGGGGAGCTGTTTTTT
CASSSPGGLAPTGELFF
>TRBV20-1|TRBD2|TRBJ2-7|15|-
TGCAGTGCTAGAGACTGGAGGCGGGGGGTTCACGAGCAGTACTTC
CSARDWRRGVHEQYF
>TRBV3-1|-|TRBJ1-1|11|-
TGTGCCAGCAGCCAGGTTGATGAAGCTTTCTTT
CASSQVDEAFF
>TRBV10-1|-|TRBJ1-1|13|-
TGCGCCAGCTACGGGGGCGGGGTCACTGAAGCTTTCTTT
CASYGGGVTEAFF
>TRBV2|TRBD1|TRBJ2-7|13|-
TGTGCCAGCAGGACAGGGTATGAGGACGAGCAGTACTTC
CASRTGYEDEQYF
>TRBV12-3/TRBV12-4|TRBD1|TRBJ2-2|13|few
TGTGCCACCGGGGACAGGGGAAGCGGGGAGCTGTTTTTT
CATGDRGSGELFF
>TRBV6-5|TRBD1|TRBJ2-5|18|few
TGTGCCAGCAGTTACCGAGGGACAGGGGGCGCGAGGGGGGAGACCCAGTACTTC
CASSYRGTGGARGETQYF
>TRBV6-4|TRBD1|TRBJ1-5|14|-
TGTGCCAGCAGTGAGAGGACAGGGAATCAGCCCCAGCATTTT
CASSERTGNQPQHF
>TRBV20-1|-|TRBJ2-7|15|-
TGCAGTGCTAGAGCAAGAGAAGGGAGCCCCTACGAGCAGTACTTC
CSARAREGSPYEQYF
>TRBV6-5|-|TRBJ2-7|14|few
TGTGCCAGCAGTTACTCTTCCAGGGACCACGAGCAGTACTTC
CASSYSSRDHEQYF
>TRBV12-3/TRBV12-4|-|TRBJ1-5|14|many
TGTGCCAGCAGTTTTTCCGGGGACTATCAGCCCCAGCATTTT
CASSFSGDYQPQHF
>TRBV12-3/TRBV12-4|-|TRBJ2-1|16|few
TGTGCCAGCAGTTTAGCGCGAGTCAGCTCCTACAATGAGCAGTTCTTC
CASSLARVSSYNEQFF
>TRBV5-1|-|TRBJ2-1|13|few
TGCGCCAGCAGCTTGGAGCTAGCGAGTGAGCAGTTCTTC
CASSLELASEQFF
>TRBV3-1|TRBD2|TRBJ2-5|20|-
TGTGCCACCTGTCAGGAGTCCGGGACTAGCGGGAGGGCCGAACAAGAGACCCAGTACTTC
CATCQESGTSGRAEQETQYF
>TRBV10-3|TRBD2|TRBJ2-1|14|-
TGTGCCATCAAGGCGGGGGGCTCCTACAATGAGCAGTTCTTC
CAIKAGGSYNEQFF